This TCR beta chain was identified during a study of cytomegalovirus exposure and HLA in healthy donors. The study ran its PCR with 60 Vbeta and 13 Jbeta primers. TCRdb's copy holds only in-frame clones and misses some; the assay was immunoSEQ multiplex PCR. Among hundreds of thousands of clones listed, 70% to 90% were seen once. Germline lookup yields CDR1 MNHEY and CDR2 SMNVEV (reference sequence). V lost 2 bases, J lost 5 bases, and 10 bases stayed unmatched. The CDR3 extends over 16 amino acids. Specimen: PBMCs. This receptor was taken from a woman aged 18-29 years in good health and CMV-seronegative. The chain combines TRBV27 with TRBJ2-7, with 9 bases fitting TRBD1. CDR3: CASSLMFGQGLHEQYF. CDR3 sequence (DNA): TGTGCCAGCAGTTTAATGTTTGGACAGGGGTTACACGAGCAGTACTTC.